This T cell receptor (beta chain) was recovered during a study of blood T cell repertoires in COVID-19. Whole-study context: In each case, the material was cDNA or gDNA derived from T cells, B-cell-depleted T cells, or PBMCs.

Assay used: immunoSEQ multiplex PCR; TCRdb lists only in-frame clones, some missing. The sample has a few hundred thousand clones; under 85% are singletons. Germline-derived CDR1 and CDR2 are KGHDR and SFDVKD. This CDR3 spans 12 amino acids. The V and J ends lost 9 bases and 5 bases respectively, with 9 bases between them. Specimen: peripheral blood. The sequence derives from a human donor with COVID-19, enrolled during active disease. The donor label of this sample is uncertain. This chain joins TRBV24-1 and TRBJ2-2, with a weak D call TRBD1 (6 bases). DNA of the CDR3: TGTGCCACCGGGACACCTACCGGGGAGCTGTTTTTT. Translation: CATGTPTGELFF.